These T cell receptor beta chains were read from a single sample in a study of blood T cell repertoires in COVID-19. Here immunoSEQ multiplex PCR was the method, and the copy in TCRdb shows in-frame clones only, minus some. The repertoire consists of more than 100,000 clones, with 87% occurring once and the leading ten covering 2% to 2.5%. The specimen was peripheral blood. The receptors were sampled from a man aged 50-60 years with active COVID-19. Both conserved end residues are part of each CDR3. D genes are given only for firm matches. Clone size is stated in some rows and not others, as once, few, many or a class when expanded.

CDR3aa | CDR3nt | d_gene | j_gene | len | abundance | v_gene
CAWKRRLSGNTIYF | TGTGCCTGGAAACGGAGGCTCTCTGGAAACACCATATATTTT | - | TRBJ1-3 | 14 | - | TRBV30
CASGRAYEQYF | TGTGCCAGCGGCAGGGCCTACGAGCAGTACTTC | - | TRBJ2-7 | 11 | - | TRBV2
CASSDSAGAQYF | TGTGCCAGCAGTGACTCGGCGGGGGCGCAGTATTTT | TRBD2 | TRBJ2-3 | 12 | - | TRBV6-4
CASRGGRSYGYTF | TGTGCCAGCCGAGGGGGCCGGAGTTATGGCTACACCTTC | TRBD1 | TRBJ1-2 | 13 | - | TRBV12-3/TRBV12-4
CASSDTGGLTDTQYF | TGTGCCAGCAGTGACACAGGGGGACTCACAGATACGCAGTATTTT | TRBD1 | TRBJ2-3 | 15 | - | TRBV6-4
CASSFQDSPNSPLHF | TGTGCCAGCAGCTTTCAGGACAGCCCTAATTCACCCCTCCACTTT | - | TRBJ1-6 | 15 | few | TRBV5-6
CASSAHRVDEKLFF | TGTGCCAGCAGTGCCCACAGGGTGGATGAAAAACTGTTTTTT | - | TRBJ1-4 | 14 | - | TRBV25-1
CASSLGPGLGLNEQFF | TGTGCCAGCAGCTTGGGGCCGGGACTAGGCCTGAATGAGCAGTTCTTC | TRBD2 | TRBJ2-1 | 16 | - | TRBV5-5
CAWSVPGSYTF | TGTGCCTGGAGTGTGCCGGGGAGCTACACCTTC | - | TRBJ1-2 | 11 | - | TRBV30
CSVERGIGDGYTF | TGCAGCGTTGAACGAGGGATTGGGGATGGCTACACCTTC | - | TRBJ1-2 | 13 | - | TRBV29-1
CASRSGGGVVGYTF | TGTGCCAGTAGATCGGGCGGGGGGGTTGTTGGCTACACCTTC | - | TRBJ1-2 | 14 | once | TRBV19
CASSPRIGFQETQYF | TGTGCCAGCAGCCCACGAATCGGGTTCCAAGAGACCCAGTACTTC | - | TRBJ2-5 | 15 | - | TRBV9
CSALWTGGFSF | TGCAGTGCTTTGTGGACAGGGGGCTTCTCCTTC | TRBD1 | TRBJ1-2 | 11 | once | TRBV20-1
CASSSGTSGGGEQFF | TGTGCCAGCAGCTCCGGGACTAGCGGAGGAGGTGAGCAGTTCTTC | TRBD2 | TRBJ2-1 | 15 | once | TRBV6-2/TRBV6-3
CASRTSRDTTGELFF | TGTGCCAGTAGAACCTCGAGGGATACCACCGGGGAGCTGTTTTTT | - | TRBJ2-2 | 15 | - | TRBV19
CASSLGGQADTQYF | TGTGCCAGCAGCTTAGGAGGACAGGCAGATACGCAGTATTTT | TRBD1 | TRBJ2-3 | 14 | once | TRBV7-9
CASSYETGISPLHF | TGTGCCAGCAGTTACGAGACAGGGATTTCACCCCTCCACTTT | TRBD1 | TRBJ1-6 | 14 | - | TRBV6-5
CASSHSGGWSDTQYF | TGTGCCAGCAGCCACAGTGGGGGGTGGTCAGATACGCAGTATTTT | - | TRBJ2-3 | 15 | - | TRBV7-9
CASRGLPYNEQFF | TGTGCCAGCAGGGGACTACCCTACAATGAGCAGTTCTTC | TRBD2 | TRBJ2-1 | 13 | - | TRBV7-2
CASAPGQGSYEQYF | TGTGCCAGCGCACCGGGACAGGGGTCCTACGAGCAGTACTTC | TRBD1 | TRBJ2-7 | 14 | once | TRBV6-5
CASSSQETQYF | TGTGCCAGCAGCTCACAAGAGACCCAGTACTTC | - | TRBJ2-5 | 11 | - | TRBV7-2
CASSRPGTGNTIYF | TGTGCCAGCAGCCGGCCAGGGACTGGAAACACCATATATTTT | - | TRBJ1-3 | 14 | - | TRBV3-1/TRBV3-2
CASSFRTGMGTEAFF | TGTGCCAGCAGCTTTCGGACAGGGATGGGCACTGAAGCTTTCTTT | TRBD1 | TRBJ1-1 | 15 | - | TRBV6-5
CASSLEGLTQETQYF | TGTGCCAGCAGCTTGGAGGGACTCACACAAGAGACCCAGTACTTC | - | TRBJ2-5 | 15 | - | TRBV5-5
CASSLEASTGSQPQHF | TGTGCCAGCAGCTTAGAAGCCAGTACAGGTTCTCAGCCCCAGCATTTT | - | TRBJ1-5 | 16 | few | TRBV7-8
CASSLFRGGVADTQYF | TGTGCCAGCAGCTTATTTAGAGGCGGGGTGGCAGATACGCAGTATTTT | - | TRBJ2-3 | 16 | - | TRBV7-9
CASGLPLRQPQHF | TGTGCTAGTGGTTTGCCCCTTCGGCAGCCCCAGCATTTT | - | TRBJ1-5 | 13 | - | TRBV12-5
CASRPTEADQPQHF | TGCGCCAGCAGACCGACAGAGGCTGATCAGCCCCAGCATTTT | - | TRBJ1-5 | 14 | - | TRBV5-1
CSVGSIGHGYTF | TGCAGCGTCGGGAGTATCGGACATGGCTACACCTTC | - | TRBJ1-2 | 12 | - | TRBV29-1
CASSARDSSYNEQFF | TGTGCCAGCAGCGCCCGGGACTCGAGCTACAATGAGCAGTTCTTC | - | TRBJ2-1 | 15 | - | TRBV9
CASSQEDWDTQYF | TGTGCCAGCAGCCAAGAGGACTGGGATACGCAGTATTTT | - | TRBJ2-3 | 13 | - | TRBV3-1/TRBV3-2
CATRGSGEAGRDTQYF | TGTGCCACGAGAGGGAGTGGGGAGGCGGGGAGAGATACGCAGTATTTT | - | TRBJ2-3 | 16 | - | TRBV5-6
CASSSPGNYGYTF | TGTGCCAGCAGCTCCCCCGGGAACTATGGCTACACCTTC | - | TRBJ1-2 | 13 | - | TRBV5-6
CASSSMSGPYEQYF | TGTGCCAGCAGCAGCATGAGCGGACCCTACGAGCAGTACTTC | - | TRBJ2-7 | 14 | - | TRBV11-1
CASSKTGFPPYTEAFF | TGTGCCAGCAGCAAGACAGGGTTTCCCCCCTACACTGAAGCTTTCTTT | TRBD1 | TRBJ1-1 | 16 | - | TRBV9
CASSRDRVFEAFF | TGTGCCAGCAGCCGGGACAGGGTCTTTGAAGCTTTCTTT | TRBD1 | TRBJ1-1 | 13 | - | TRBV7-2
CASSQTGNQPQHF | TGTGCCAGCAGCCAGACAGGGAATCAGCCCCAGCATTTT | TRBD1 | TRBJ1-5 | 13 | - | TRBV3-1/TRBV3-2
CASSLANSYSGNTIYF | TGTGCCAGCAGCTTGGCCAACAGTTACTCTGGAAACACCATATATTTT | - | TRBJ1-3 | 16 | - | TRBV5-4
CASSRLRGETQYF | TGCGCCAGCAGCCGCCTAAGGGGAGAGACCCAGTACTTC | - | TRBJ2-5 | 13 | - | TRBV4-1